This paragraph reports one T cell receptor (beta chain). What it binds is not known. This CDR3 is built from 15 residues. The J segment lost 0 bases and the V segment lost 5 bases, leaving 4 bases of the junction unmatched. Germline values: CDR1 LNHDA, CDR2 SQIVND (reference sequence). MiXCR was run by TCRdb on the reads, yielding one entry per CDR3 protein. The sample lists 300,000 to 400,000 distinct CDR3 sequences; roughly 28% were seen once. The data belong to a study of T cell repertoires in cytomegalovirus infection. Overall study context: Based on public TCR beta signatures, there were indications of CMV infection and of a matching HLA type. Study findings and constraints: HLA-C-restricted, CMV-specific TCR beta clonotypes were dominant ex vivo.

The gene calls are TRBV19 and TRBJ2-7; TRBD2 agrees at 10 bases. The TCR comes from a human donor in good health (CMV status not recorded). Some clones in this sample may be carry-over from other donors' samples. Sequencing was performed on cultured PBMCs, taken from culture after CMV antigen stimulation. The CDR3 is CASSDSGRSSYEQYF. CDR3 bases: TGTGCCAGTAGTGATAGCGGGAGGAGCTCCTACGAGCAGTACTTC.